This passage covers 31 T cell receptor beta chains from one sample sequenced in a study of response to subunit inactivated influenza vaccine. A single record per CDR3 protein comes from TCRdb applying MiXCR to the RT-PCR reads. The sample lists about 520,000 distinct CDR3 sequences; approximately 24% were seen once. Specimen: CD4+ T cells sorted from PBMCs, collected 5 to 6 days after vaccination. The receptors originated from a man aged 50 to 59 who received an inactivated influenza vaccine.

The V call is TRBV6-5, the J call TRBJ1-1; D is undetermined. From germline, CDR1 is MNHEY and CDR2 SVGAGI. This CDR3 is 14 amino acids long. Between the trimmed V and J ends, which lost 0 bases and 1 base, there was a span of 6 bases. This chain's CDR3 is CASSYSIRNTEAFF. CDR3 nucleotide sequence: TGTGCCAGCAGTTACTCGATTCGGAACACTGAAGCTTTCTTT.

The chain joins TRBV5-1 to TRBJ2-2, with a weak D call TRBD1 (6 bases). The CDR3 runs to 17 residues. Trimming removed 4 bases at V and 4 bases at J, with 20 bases between. Germline V gives CDR1 SGHRS, CDR2 YFSETQ. The chain's CDR3 is CASSVNPPGVGTGELFF. CDR3 nucleotides: TGCGCCAGCAGCGTGAACCCTCCAGGGGTTGGCACCGGGGAGCTGTTTTTT.

The chain is built from TRBV20-1 and TRBJ1-6; possibly TRBD1 for D (6 bases). V lost 4 bases, J lost 0 bases, and 10 bases lay in between. Germline loops: CDR1 DFQATT, CDR2 SNEGSKA (reference sequence). There are 15 residues in the CDR3. As DNA, the CDR3 is TGCAGTGCTACACTACAGGGCTCCTATAATTCACCCCTCCACTTT. Encoded protein: CSATLQGSYNSPLHF.

This clonotype was picked up a small number of times. V usage is TRBV4-2 and J usage is TRBJ2-3; D not resolved. This CDR3 region has 16 residues. CDR1 is LGHNA, CDR2 YNFKEQ, per germline. V was clipped by 1 base and J by 0 bases, with 11 bases between them. CDR3 amino acids: CASSQVLGSSTDTQYF. DNA of the CDR3: TGTGCCAGCAGCCAAGTATTAGGCAGTAGCACAGATACGCAGTATTTT.

This rearrangement joins TRBV7-9 to TRBJ2-3; D is perhaps TRBD2 (6 bases). Germline CDR1 reads SEHNR; CDR2 reads FQNEAQ (reference sequence). V dropped 7 bases and J dropped 4 bases, with 18 bases sitting between them. This CDR3 region has 15 residues. Here the CDR3 reads CASNRGGASADTQYF. The CDR3 DNA reads as TGTGCCAGCAACAGAGGCGGGGCGAGCGCAGATACGCAGTATTTT.

In this sample, this clonotype turned up a few times. V is TRBV29-1 and J is TRBJ1-1, with TRBD1 as a possible D gene (6 bases). The CDR3 has 12 amino acids. CDR1 and CDR2 from the germline V gene are SQVTM and ANQGSEA. V lost 6 bases to trimming and J lost 4 bases, with 12 bases between them. For the CDR3, the DNA is TGCAGCGTGCTGGGGGCCGGCACTGAAGCTTTCTTT. Translating it yields CSVLGAGTEAFF.

The chain joins TRBV12-3 or TRBV12-4 to TRBJ2-1, with D tentatively TRBD1 or TRBD2 (6 bases each). The CDR3 consists of 17 residues. Trimming stripped 5 bases from V and 6 bases from J, with 23 bases between. The chain's CDR3 is CASSPPRGAVQANEQFF. The CDR3 DNA reads TGTGCCAGCAGTCCCCCTAGGGGGGCAGTCCAAGCCAATGAGCAGTTCTTC.

The chain carries TRBV7-6 and TRBJ1-1; no reliable D call. V was cut by 1 base and J by 4 bases, with 13 bases left in between. The CDR3 runs to 15 residues. CDR1 and CDR2 from the germline V gene are SGHVS and FNYEAQ. CDR3 loop: CASSLGTVGSTEAFF. The CDR3, as DNA: TGTGCCAGCAGCTTAGGGACGGTGGGGAGCACTGAAGCTTTCTTT.

The chain couples TRBV20-1 to TRBJ2-7; D not resolved. From germline, CDR1 is DFQATT and CDR2 SNEGSKA (reference sequence). V was cut by 3 bases and J by 4 bases, with 7 bases left in between. This CDR3 spans 11 amino acids. The DNA of the CDR3 is TGCAGTGCTAGGCAGCAATACGAGCAGTACTTC. Its translation is CSARQQYEQYF.

There are a few counts of this clonotype. The rearrangement uses TRBV12-3 or TRBV12-4 and TRBJ1-1; D perhaps matches TRBD1 (5 bases). V was cut by 6 bases and J by 0 bases, with 8 bases left in between. This CDR3 spans 13 amino acids. The CDR3 region is CASRQDLNTEAFF. The CDR3 nucleotides read TGTGCCAGCAGACAGGACCTGAACACTGAAGCTTTCTTT.

The V and J genes are TRBV28 and TRBJ2-5; weak D call: TRBD2 (5 bases). The CDR3 is 13 residues long. Germline V gene data show CDR1 as MDHEN and CDR2 as SYDVKM. V was trimmed by 4 bases and J by 4 bases, leaving 10 bases between them. CDR3 sequence reads: CASSSLVAETQYF. DNA for the CDR3: TGTGCCAGCAGTTCACTAGTCGCAGAGACCCAGTACTTC.

Only a few counts were recorded for this clonotype. J is TRBJ1-2 and V is TRBV9, with D possibly being TRBD1 (6 bases). The germline gives CDR1 SGDLS, CDR2 YYNGEE. Deletions cut 0 bases from V and 4 bases from J, with 13 bases between. The CDR3 is 15 residues long. The CDR3 protein is CASSVDAGEVYGYTF. CDR3 DNA: TGTGCCAGCAGCGTAGATGCAGGGGAGGTCTATGGCTACACCTTC. Using reference TRBV9 and TRBJ1-2 for the parts outside the CDR3, the full variable domain is DSGVTQTPKHLITATGQRVTLRCSPRSGDLSVYWYQQSLDQGLQFLIQYYNGEERAKGNILERFSAQQFPDLHSELNLSSLELGDSALYFCASSVDAGEVYGYTFGSGTRLTVV.

The chain recombines TRBV20-1 with TRBJ2-7; 9 nucleotides agree with TRBD1. The germline gives CDR1 DFQATT, CDR2 SNEGSKA (reference sequence). This CDR3 comprises 13 residues. V shed 7 bases and J 9 bases; nucleotides not matched to a gene: 13. The CDR3 spells CSVSWDRVSLQYF. DNA for the CDR3: TGCAGTGTTAGCTGGGACAGGGTTTCGTTGCAGTACTTC.

V is TRBV4-1 and J is TRBJ2-6, with 12 nucleotides matching TRBD1. V lost 0 bases and J lost 4; bases outside the gene matches: 7. Germline V gene data show CDR1 as MGHRA and CDR2 as YSYEKL. The CDR3 is 19 residues long. The DNA for the CDR3 is TGCGCCAGCAGCCAAGATCCGGGACAGGGGGCATCAGGGGCCAACGTCCTGACTTTC. Translation gives CASSQDPGQGASGANVLTF.

In this sample, this clonotype turned up a few times. The CDR3 loop reads CASSPWTGQTEAFF. CDR3 nucleotide sequence: TGTGCCAGCAGTCCGTGGACAGGGCAAACTGAAGCTTTCTTT. The chain employs TRBV27 and TRBJ1-1; 8 bases map to TRBD1. The ends lost 5 bases at V and 5 bases at J; junction bases unmatched: 7. The CDR3 has 14 amino acids. Germline CDR1 MNHEY, CDR2 SMNVEV (reference sequence).

This sequence joins TRBV6-2 or TRBV6-3 and TRBJ1-5; the D is unclear. Germline V gene lookup returns CDR1 MNHEY and CDR2 SVGEGT. The CDR3 extends over 14 amino acids. V dropped 3 bases and J dropped 6 bases, with 12 bases sitting between them. CDR3 loop: CASSYGEGSQPQHF. In nucleotides, the CDR3 is TGTGCCAGCAGTTATGGGGAGGGAAGTCAGCCCCAGCATTTT.

This chain uses TRBV9 with TRBJ2-3; TRBD2 matches 9 bases. This CDR3 has 16 residues. Germline values: CDR1 SGDLS, CDR2 YYNGEE. V trimming: 0 bases; J trimming: 11 bases; junction bases outside the gene matches: 13. The DNA for the CDR3 is TGTGCCAGCAGCGTAGAAGGGGCGGGGGGGCCAGTAGTGCAGTATTTT. This translates into CASSVEGAGGPVVQYF.

The rearrangement uses TRBV6-5 and TRBJ1-1, with D possibly matching TRBD1 (5 bases). Trimming pared 4 bases from V and 7 bases from J, leaving 19 bases between. The CDR3 runs to 15 residues. The germline V gene has CDR1 MNHEY and CDR2 SVGAGI. The CDR3 here is CASSSGGGPPREAFF. CDR3 nucleotides: TGTGCCAGCAGTTCGGGGGGAGGGCCGCCCCGTGAAGCTTTCTTT.

This clonotype turned up a few times. This chain joins TRBV25-1 and TRBJ2-7; 10 bases are shared with TRBD1. V shed 3 bases and J 4 bases; nucleotides not matched to a gene: 6. This CDR3 spans 15 amino acids. The germline CDR1 and CDR2 sequences are MGHDK and SYGVNS. In DNA, the CDR3 is TGTGCCAGCAGTGATCCCGGGACAGGGGTATACGAGCAGTACTTC. It encodes CASSDPGTGVYEQYF.

This clonotype has only a few counts. The chain employs TRBV5-1 and TRBJ2-2; possibly TRBD1 for D (5 bases). Germline CDR1 reads SGHRS; CDR2 reads YFSETQ. V was clipped by 2 bases and J by 1 base, with 6 bases between them. The CDR3 runs 14 residues. The DNA of the CDR3 is TGCGCCAGCAGCTTTACAGGGAACACCGGGGAGCTGTTTTTT. Translating it yields CASSFTGNTGELFF.

This clonotype was detected many times. The gene calls are TRBV20-1 and TRBJ2-4, with D possibly TRBD1 on 5 matching bases. CDR3 length: 15 residues. Deletions cut 2 bases from V and 0 bases from J, with 11 bases between. Per germline, CDR1 DFQATT and CDR2 SNEGSKA (reference sequence). The CDR3 region has the DNA TGCAGTGCTAGACCGACAGAACTAGCCAAAAACATTCAGTACTTC. It codes for CSARPTELAKNIQYF.

V usage is TRBV5-6 and J usage is TRBJ1-1; D gene uncertain. The CDR3 spans 10 residues. Trimming cost V 8 bases and J 4 bases, with 6 bases left between them. In germline, CDR1 is SGHDT, CDR2 YYEEEE. CDR3 amino acids: CARGPTEAFF. In DNA form, the CDR3 reads TGTGCCAGAGGGCCCACTGAAGCTTTCTTT.

This chain joins TRBV10-3 and TRBJ1-6, with a possible D match to TRBD1 (5 bases). Between the trimmed V and J ends, which lost 2 bases and 5 bases, there was a span of 7 bases. CDR1 is ENHRY and CDR2 is SYGVKD in the germline V gene. The CDR3 runs to 14 residues. The DNA for the CDR3 is TGTGCCATCAGTGAGGGAGGGGATAATTCACCCCTCCACTTT. Amino acid sequence: CAISEGGDNSPLHF.

The chain couples TRBV5-1 to TRBJ2-5; tentatively, D is TRBD1 (5 bases). Germline V CDR1 and CDR2: SGHRS, YFSETQ. V was shortened by 4 bases and J by 3 bases, with 13 bases between the two germline ends. CDR3 length equals 14 residues. The CDR3 loop reads CASSIGATEETQYF. CDR3 coding DNA: TGCGCCAGCAGCATAGGGGCCACCGAAGAGACCCAGTACTTC.

The chain has TRBV29-1 and TRBJ2-3, with 9 bases aligning to TRBD2. The J segment lost 0 bases and the V segment lost 5 bases, leaving 9 bases of the junction unmatched. Germline CDR1 is SQVTM and CDR2 is ANQGSEA. The CDR3 runs 16 residues. The CDR3 nucleotides are TGCAGCGTTAGAGGAGGAACTAGCGGGAGCACAGATACGCAGTATTTT. It translates to CSVRGGTSGSTDTQYF.

The chain uses TRBV7-9 and TRBJ2-2; possible D gene TRBD1, 5 bases. Trimming pared 4 bases from V and 3 bases from J, leaving 15 bases between. The CDR3 has 16 residues. Germline CDR1 and CDR2: SEHNR and FQNEAQ (reference sequence). The CDR3 bases are TGTGCCAGCAGCTCATCGGACACGAGGTACACCGGGGAGCTGTTTTTT. As protein: CASSSSDTRYTGELFF.

This clonotype was counted between two and nine times. Here the CDR3 reads CASSQRGDPGQPQHF. The DNA of the CDR3 is TGCGCCAGCAGCCAAAGGGGGGATCCAGGCCAGCCCCAGCATTTT. This rearrangement joins TRBV4-1 to TRBJ1-5; D possibly corresponds to TRBD1 (6 bases). CDR1 and CDR2 (germline): MGHRA, YSYEKL. Trimming took off 2 bases at V and 7 bases at J, with 15 bases between the two ends. The CDR3 totals 15 residues.

This chain connects TRBV15 to TRBJ1-4; possibly TRBD1 for D (5 bases). V was clipped by 0 bases and J by 5 bases, with 13 bases between them. Germline values: CDR1 LNHNV, CDR2 YYDKDF (reference sequence). The CDR3 runs to 16 residues. The CDR3 nucleotides are TGTGCCACCAGCAGAGATGGGACCGGGAACAATGAAAAACTGTTTTTT. It codes for CATSRDGTGNNEKLFF.

The V and J genes are TRBV9 and TRBJ2-2; 8 bases line up with TRBD1. V gave up 2 bases and J gave up 3 bases; unmatched junction bases: 0. The CDR3 covers 14 residues. Germline CDR1 SGDLS, CDR2 YYNGEE. The CDR3 DNA sequence: TGTGCCAGCAGCGTGGACAGGGACACCGGGGAGCTGTTTTTT. It translates to CASSVDRDTGELFF.

The genes are TRBV5-1 and TRBJ2-3; 7 nucleotides align to TRBD2. V trimming: 4 bases; J trimming: 5 bases; junction bases outside the gene matches: 19. Germline lookup yields CDR1 SGHRS and CDR2 YFSETQ. The CDR3 sequence is 18 residues long. CDR3 bases: TGCGCCAGCAGCCGACGAGAGGGCGGGGGACCCTTCGGAGATACGCAGTATTTT. Encoded protein: CASSRREGGGPFGDTQYF. The entire variable domain, with the rest obtained from reference TRBV5-1 and TRBJ2-3, is as follows: KAGVTQTPRYLIKTRGQQVTLSCSPISGHRSVSWYQQTPGQGLQFLFEYFSETQRNKGNFPGRFSGRQFSNSRSEMNVSTLELGDSALYLCASSRREGGGPFGDTQYFGPGTRLTVL.

This clonotype occurred a few times. The rearrangement links TRBV12-3 or TRBV12-4 to TRBJ2-7, with 9 bases identical to TRBD1. The CDR3 has 15 residues. The ends lost 5 bases at V and 4 bases at J; junction bases unmatched: 9. CDR3 coding DNA: TGTGCCAGCAGTGCGTCCGGGACAGGGATTTACGAGCAGTACTTC. Protein sequence: CASSASGTGIYEQYF.